The source of this TCR beta chain is a study of cytomegalovirus exposure and HLA in healthy donors. Each of the donors was a healthy bone marrow donor. The PCR employed 60 Vbeta primers together with 13 Jbeta primers. Assay: immunoSEQ multiplex PCR; the TCRdb copy retains only in-frame clones and omits some. The sample lists about 180,000 clones, around 80% seen once, with 1.3% to 1.5% in the top ten. The germline V gene has CDR1 MNHEY and CDR2 SMNVEV (reference sequence). CDR3 length: 16 amino acids. Trimming took 5 bases from V and 3 from J; bases not matched to a gene: 8. The origin of this receptor is a girl between 10 and 17 years old in good health and CMV-seropositive. The specimen sequenced was PBMCs. The J gene is TRBJ2-1, the V gene TRBV27; TRBD2 matches at 9 bases. DNA for the CDR3: TGTGCCAGCAGTGGAAGGGCGGGAGGGGTCTACAATGAGCAGTTCTTC. This sequence encodes CASSGRAGGVYNEQFF.